Below are 26 T cell receptor beta chains sequenced from a single sample in a study of blood T cell repertoires in COVID-19. Some clones are missing from TCRdb's copy, which holds only in-frame ones; the method was immunoSEQ multiplex PCR. The sample lists 380,000 or so clones; 89% were seen once. The source material was peripheral blood. These receptors all stem from a man in his forties with acute or convalescent COVID-19.

The CDR3 loop reads CASSPGGDRVIGAYGYTF. The CDR3 nucleotides are TGTGCCAGCAGTCCCGGAGGGGACCGAGTCATTGGGGCCTATGGCTACACCTTC. The chain joins TRBV25-1 to TRBJ1-2; the D gene is possibly TRBD1 (5 bases). From germline, CDR1 is MGHDK and CDR2 SYGVNS. This CDR3 is built from 18 residues. V lost 5 bases to trimming and J lost 4 bases, with 26 bases between them.

The chain carries TRBV12-3 or TRBV12-4 and TRBJ2-1; no definite D call. The CDR3 is 11 residues long. Trimming cost V 3 bases and J 15 bases, with 12 bases left between them. Written as DNA, the CDR3 is TGTGCCAGCAGTTTCGGTCCTCCCCGGTTCTTC. Translating it yields CASSFGPPRFF.

The chain is built from TRBV5-1 and TRBJ2-1, with TRBD1 matching over 10 bases. The CDR3 length is 15 residues. Trimming removed 4 bases from V and 4 bases from J; junction bases left unmatched: 5. The germline V gene has CDR1 SGHRS and CDR2 YFSETQ. The CDR3 nucleotides are TGCGCCAGCAGCCAAAGACAGGGGGCTTACAATGAGCAGTTCTTC. The encoded protein is CASSQRQGAYNEQFF.

This chain uses TRBV5-1 with TRBJ2-1, with 11 bases identical to TRBD2. Germline CDR1 reads SGHRS; CDR2 reads YFSETQ. After removal of 1 base from V and 7 bases from J, the junction contained 4 bases not matched to a gene. The CDR3 runs 15 residues. Here the CDR3 DNA reads TGCGCCAGCAGCTTGAGGGGGACTAGCGGTAATGAGCAGTTCTTC. Amino acids: CASSLRGTSGNEQFF.

This clone appeared a single time. The chain combines TRBV12-3 or TRBV12-4 with TRBJ2-7, with D unclear. The CDR3 spans 12 residues. V lost 3 bases and J 1 base, leaving 4 bases between the germline ends. In DNA, the CDR3 is TGTGCCAGCAGTTTCCAGTCCTACGAGCAGTACTTC. Translation: CASSFQSYEQYF.

V is TRBV7-9 and J is TRBJ1-4; perhaps TRBD1 as D (5 bases). The CDR3 runs to 15 residues. Trimming removed 4 bases at V and 7 bases at J, with 16 bases between. Germline V CDR1 and CDR2: SEHNR, FQNEAQ (reference sequence). The CDR3, as DNA: TGTGCCAGCAGCTACCAAGGGGAGCGGGGTGAAAAACTGTTTTTT. Amino acid sequence: CASSYQGERGEKLFF.

The V gene is TRBV5-1, the J gene TRBJ2-5, with TRBD1 as a possible D gene (6 bases). Germline values: CDR1 SGHRS, CDR2 YFSETQ. V was clipped by 2 bases and J by 3 bases, with 14 bases between them. The CDR3 covers 15 residues. The CDR3 protein is CASSFEGTLEETQYF. The CDR3 DNA reads as TGCGCCAGCAGCTTTGAGGGGACACTTGAAGAGACCCAGTACTTC. Full variable domain (rest looked up from reference TRBV5-1 and TRBJ2-5): KAGVTQTPRYLIKTRGQQVTLSCSPISGHRSVSWYQQTPGQGLQFLFEYFSETQRNKGNFPGRFSGRQFSNSRSEMNVSTLELGDSALYLCASSFEGTLEETQYFGPGTRLLVL.

This CDR3 reads CASSLRGVRGSPLHF. The CDR3 DNA reads TGTGCCAGCAGCTTACGCGGGGTTCGTGGTTCACCCCTCCACTTT. This rearrangement joins TRBV7-2 to TRBJ1-6; no clear D. Germline V gene lookup returns CDR1 SGHTA and CDR2 FQGNSA. V gave up 2 bases and J gave up 9 bases, with 14 bases separating them. This CDR3 region has 15 residues. The complete variable domain, with remaining parts taken from reference TRBV7-2 and TRBJ1-6, reads GAGVSQSPSNKVTEKGKDVELRCDPISGHTALYWYRQSLGQGLEFLIYFQGNSAPDKSGLPSDRFSAERTGGSVSTLTIQRTQQEDSAVYLCASSLRGVRGSPLHFGNGTRLTVT.

The J gene is TRBJ2-1, the V gene TRBV28; weak D call: TRBD1 (6 bases). The germline V gene has CDR1 MDHEN and CDR2 SYDVKM. The CDR3 runs to 14 residues. V lost 5 bases and J lost 1, with 9 bases in between. CDR3 bases: TGTGCCAGCAGTAAGGACAGTTCCTACAATGAGCAGTTCTTC. It codes for CASSKDSSYNEQFF.

The chain uses TRBV4-3 and TRBJ1-4; TRBD1 matches at 7 bases. Looked up from germline, CDR1 is LGHNA and CDR2 is YSLEER. This CDR3 has 13 residues. The J segment lost 8 bases and the V segment lost 6 bases, leaving 6 bases of the junction unmatched. The CDR3 region is CASRRQGGEKLFF. The CDR3, as DNA: TGCGCCAGCAGAAGACAGGGTGGCGAAAAACTGTTTTTT.

This clone occurred once. V and J are TRBV18 and TRBJ1-1, with 9 bases lining up with TRBD1. Germline V gene data show CDR1 as KGHSH and CDR2 as LQKENI. CDR3 length equals 15 residues. The trim removed 3 bases at V and 1 base at J, leaving 3 bases unmatched. The CDR3: CASSPGTGSNTEAFF. In nucleotides, the CDR3 is TGTGCCAGCTCACCGGGGACAGGGTCGAACACTGAAGCTTTCTTT.

The chain couples TRBV7-9 to TRBJ2-7; no definite D call. There are 12 residues in the CDR3. Germline-derived CDR1 and CDR2 are SEHNR and FQNEAQ (reference sequence). Trimming cost V 4 bases and J 2 bases, with 6 bases left between them. CDR3 in DNA: TGTGCCAGCAGCTCCCCAGCCTACGAGCAGTACTTC. This sequence encodes CASSSPAYEQYF. Full variable domain (rest looked up from reference TRBV7-9 and TRBJ2-7): DTGVSQNPRHKITKRGQNVTFRCDPISEHNRLYWYRQTLGQGPEFLTYFQNEAQLEKSRLLSDRFSAERPKGSFSTLEIQRTEQGDSAMYLCASSSPAYEQYFGPGTRLTVT.

The chain combines TRBV4-1 with TRBJ2-1, with a possible D match to TRBD2 (7 bases). V lost 4 bases to trimming and J lost 0 bases, with 16 bases between them. CDR3 length equals 17 residues. CDR1 and CDR2 from the germline V gene are MGHRA and YSYEKL. Written as DNA, the CDR3 is TGCGCCAGCAGCCTCGACCTTAGGGGGGGCTCCTACAATGAGCAGTTCTTC. Amino acid sequence: CASSLDLRGGSYNEQFF.

The sample holds one count of this clone. The CDR3 spells CASSHRGTEAFF. CDR3 DNA sequence: TGTGCCAGCAGCCACAGGGGAACTGAAGCTTTCTTT. The chain combines TRBV7-9 with TRBJ1-1, with 7 bases that match TRBD1. Germline V gene sequence: CDR1 SEHNR, CDR2 FQNEAQ (reference sequence). The CDR3 extends over 12 amino acids. J gave up 5 bases and V 5 bases, and 2 bases lay outside the gene matches.

The chain is built from TRBV6-5 and TRBJ1-1, with 7 bases identical to TRBD1. With 2 bases clipped from V and 3 bases from J, the junction kept 3 bases outside the gene matches. CDR3 length: 14 residues. CDR1 is MNHEY and CDR2 is SVGAGI in the germline V gene. The CDR3 DNA follows: TGTGCCAGCAGTTACAGAGGGGGCGACACTGAAGCTTTCTTT. It specifies CASSYRGGDTEAFF.

The chain has TRBV7-9 and TRBJ1-1, with D tentatively TRBD1 (5 bases). The CDR3 sequence is 15 residues long. The V gene lost 4 bases and the J gene lost 0 bases, with 12 bases spanning the gap. Germline CDR1 and CDR2: SEHNR and FQNEAQ (reference sequence). DNA of the CDR3: TGTGCCAGCAGCTCAGGAAGACAGATGAACACTGAAGCTTTCTTT. Translation gives CASSSGRQMNTEAFF.

The gene calls are TRBV5-1 and TRBJ1-1, with D possibly TRBD1 on 5 matching bases. Trimming stripped 4 bases from V and 3 bases from J, with 13 bases between. This CDR3 has 14 residues. Per germline, CDR1 SGHRS and CDR2 YFSETQ. The CDR3 DNA reads as TGCGCCAGCAGCCAGGCGGAGGGGTACACTGAAGCTTTCTTT. Encoded protein: CASSQAEGYTEAFF.

V gene TRBV27 combines with J gene TRBJ2-3; 7 nucleotides line up with TRBD2. The CDR3 extends over 14 amino acids. Trimming cost V 7 bases and J 1 base; bases outside gene matches: 5. The germline V gene has CDR1 MNHEY and CDR2 SMNVEV (reference sequence). The CDR3 region is CASKTSRGTDTQYF. For the CDR3, the DNA is TGTGCCAGCAAGACTAGCCGAGGCACAGATACGCAGTATTTT.

About this clone: The identical CDR3 is also encoded by other nucleotide sequences in the sample. This chain joins TRBV27 and TRBJ1-2; 9 positions match TRBD1. With V trimmed by 5 bases and J by 2 bases, 3 bases remained unmatched. Germline V lookup: CDR1 MNHEY, CDR2 SMNVEV (reference sequence). This CDR3 has 14 amino acids. CDR3 nucleotide sequence: TGTGCCAGCAGTCGGGACAGGGAGAACTATGGCTACACCTTC. Amino acid sequence: CASSRDRENYGYTF.

This chain links TRBV7-3 with TRBJ2-2; no firm D call. This CDR3 contains 14 residues. Germline lookup yields CDR1 SGHTA and CDR2 FQGTGA. V gave up 2 bases and J gave up 12 bases, with 16 bases separating them. This chain's CDR3 is CASSLSGEAEKLFF. The CDR3 bases are TGTGCCAGCAGCTTATCCGGTGAAGCCGAAAAGCTGTTTTTT.

The chain employs TRBV5-1 and TRBJ1-1; D remains unclear. Between the trimmed V and J ends, which lost 6 bases and 2 bases, there was a span of 8 bases. CDR3 size: 12 residues. Germline CDR1 SGHRS, CDR2 YFSETQ. CDR3 sequence (DNA): TGCGCCAGCAAGACGGGAAACACTGAAGCTTTCTTT. Translating gives CASKTGNTEAFF.

The genes are TRBV5-1 and TRBJ2-7, with 13 positions matching TRBD2. The CDR3 is made up of 16 amino acids. The trim removed 4 bases at V and 6 bases at J, leaving 10 bases unmatched. Germline CDR1 reads SGHRS; CDR2 reads YFSETQ. CDR3 nucleotides: TGCGCCAGCAGCACGGGGACTAGCGGGGATTGGCGCGAGCAGTACTTC. Amino acids: CASSTGTSGDWREQYF.

V gene TRBV19 combines with J gene TRBJ2-7; the match to TRBD1 covers 9 bases. The CDR3 is 17 residues long. J gave up 2 bases and V 3 bases, and 11 bases lay outside the gene matches. Per germline, CDR1 LNHDA and CDR2 SQIVND (reference sequence). CDR3 region: CASSIRPGTGNPYEQYF. In nucleotides, the CDR3 is TGTGCCAGTAGTATCCGTCCCGGGACAGGGAACCCCTACGAGCAGTACTTC.

The V call is TRBV12-2, the J call TRBJ1-1. TRBV12-2 is listed as a pseudogene. This CDR3 is built from 18 residues. The CDR3, as DNA: TGTGCAAGTCGCTTAGGATGGCCCCGACTTAGGATGAACACTGAAGCTTTCTTT. Encoded protein: CASRLGWPRLRMNTEAFF.

The CDR3 DNA sequence: TGTGCCAGCTCACCAAGGGGAATGAACACTGAAGCTTTCTTT. It codes for CASSPRGMNTEAFF. The rearrangement uses TRBV18 and TRBJ1-1; D is perhaps TRBD1 (5 bases). The CDR3 totals 14 residues. Trimming stripped 2 bases from V and 0 bases from J, with 7 bases between. Germline loops: CDR1 KGHSH, CDR2 LQKENI.

V gene TRBV6-1 combines with J gene TRBJ1-5, with D tentatively TRBD1 (5 bases). V shed 4 bases and J shed 5 bases, with 21 bases lying between them. The CDR3 covers 17 residues. Germline V gene sequence: CDR1 MNHNS, CDR2 SASEGT. CDR3 region: CASSGVRGPRRYQPQHF. DNA of the CDR3: TGTGCCAGCAGTGGAGTTAGGGGTCCCAGGCGGTATCAGCCCCAGCATTTT.